Following are 16 T cell receptor beta chains from one sample sequenced in a study of response to subunit inactivated influenza vaccine. TCRdb re-analysed the RT-PCR reads in MiXCR, keeping a single row per CDR3 protein. The data contain about 480,000 distinct CDR3 sequences, around 13% of them singletons. The source material was PBMCs from blood, sampled more than 35 days after vaccination. These receptor sequences come from a man between 45 and 60 years old who received an inactivated influenza vaccine.

This clonotype was detected a few times. The J gene is TRBJ1-1, the V gene TRBV7-2, with D possibly TRBD1 on 6 matching bases. CDR3 length equals 14 residues. Germline CDR1 reads SGHTA; CDR2 reads FQGNSA. Deletions cut 6 bases from V and 2 bases from J, with 13 bases between. CDR3 region: CASRGGQFNTEAFF. The CDR3 nucleotides read TGTGCCAGCAGAGGGGGACAATTTAACACTGAAGCTTTCTTT.

This chain joins TRBV20-1 and TRBJ2-5; D call uncertain. Trimming cost V 6 bases and J 2 bases, with 16 bases left between them. This CDR3 contains 14 residues. CDR1 is DFQATT, CDR2 SNEGSKA, per germline (reference sequence). The CDR3 loop reads CSANGRVVQETQYF. DNA of the CDR3: TGCAGTGCCAATGGCCGGGTAGTACAAGAGACCCAGTACTTC.

This clonotype was counted at least ten times. V and J are TRBV4-3 and TRBJ2-2; 12 nucleotides agree with TRBD2. Germline V gene sequence: CDR1 LGHNA, CDR2 YSLEER. Trimming at V came to 3 bases and at J to 1 base, leaving 3 bases not matched to a gene. This CDR3 has 17 amino acids. The DNA of the CDR3 is TGCGCCAGCAGCCAGCTGACTAGCGGGAGGAACACCGGGGAGCTGTTTTTT. Translating gives CASSQLTSGRNTGELFF.

The chain employs TRBV6-2 or TRBV6-3 and TRBJ2-7; 7 nucleotides match TRBD2. This CDR3 region has 15 residues. V lost 6 bases and J lost 7; bases outside the gene matches: 15. Germline V gene data show CDR1 as MNHEY and CDR2 as SVGEGT. The chain's CDR3 is CASRPPGGSTGEQYF. As DNA, the CDR3 is TGTGCCAGCAGACCACCCGGGGGGTCAACTGGAGAGCAGTACTTC.

V usage is TRBV11-2 and J usage is TRBJ2-2; D may correspond to TRBD1 or TRBD2 (5 bases each). Between the trimmed V and J ends, which lost 4 bases and 0 bases, there was a span of 21 bases. The CDR3 loop spans 19 amino acids. Germline assignment: CDR1 SGHAT and CDR2 FQNNGV. This CDR3 is CASSSRTAGTLPNTGELFF. The CDR3 region has the DNA TGTGCCAGCAGCTCCCGGACGGCAGGGACCTTGCCGAACACCGGGGAGCTGTTTTTT.

The chain carries TRBV3-1 and TRBJ1-4; D remains unclear. Trimming shortened V by 4 bases and J by 10 bases, and 10 bases separated the two germline ends. Germline V gene lookup returns CDR1 LGHDT and CDR2 YNNKEL (reference sequence). The CDR3 runs to 12 residues. The CDR3: CASSPHDRKLFF. The DNA for the CDR3 is TGTGCCAGCAGCCCTCACGACCGAAAACTGTTTTTT.

This clonotype was observed a handful of times. The rearrangement joins TRBV5-1 to TRBJ2-2, with D perhaps TRBD1 or TRBD2 (5 bases each). V was shortened by 4 bases and J by 4 bases, with 14 bases between the two germline ends. The CDR3 is 15 residues long. Germline-derived CDR1 and CDR2 are SGHRS and YFSETQ. The CDR3 loop reads CASSPLGDGTGELFF. Here the CDR3 DNA reads TGCGCCAGCAGCCCTCTCGGGGACGGCACCGGGGAGCTGTTTTTT. The full variable domain, completed using reference TRBV5-1 and TRBJ2-2, is KAGVTQTPRYLIKTRGQQVTLSCSPISGHRSVSWYQQTPGQGLQFLFEYFSETQRNKGNFPGRFSGRQFSNSRSEMNVSTLELGDSALYLCASSPLGDGTGELFFGEGSRLTVL.

This clonotype was detected ten times or more. V and J are TRBV29-1 and TRBJ2-2, with 7 bases lining up with TRBD1. The germline gives CDR1 SQVTM, CDR2 ANQGSEA. CDR3 length equals 14 residues. The V gene end was trimmed by 1 base and the J gene end by 4 bases; junction bases not matched to a gene: 3. CDR3 sequence (DNA): TGCAGCGTTGAAGGACAGGGCGGCACCGGGGAGCTGTTTTTT. This gives the protein CSVEGQGGTGELFF.

This clonotype was observed a handful of times. The V gene is TRBV7-6, the J gene TRBJ2-1; the D is unclear. The CDR3 extends over 14 amino acids. Trimming stripped 5 bases from V and 3 bases from J, with 11 bases between. The germline CDR1 and CDR2 sequences are SGHVS and FNYEAQ. The CDR3 coding sequence is TGTGCCAGCAGCCCAGCGAACTACTACAATGAGCAGTTCTTC. Encoded protein: CASSPANYYNEQFF.

In this sample, this clonotype turned up a few times. J is TRBJ2-7 and V is TRBV10-3, with D unclear. This CDR3 has 13 amino acids. Looked up from germline, CDR1 is ENHRY and CDR2 is SYGVKD. Trimming took off 4 bases at V and 3 bases at J, with 10 bases between the two ends. The CDR3 nucleotides read TGTGCCATCAGTGGAACAGAGTTCTACGAGCAGTACTTC. This gives the protein CAISGTEFYEQYF.

This clonotype was seen only a few times. CDR3 sequence: CASSYQQKQPQHF. CDR3 bases: TGTGCCAGCAGTTACCAGCAAAAACAGCCCCAGCATTTT. The V gene is TRBV6-2 or TRBV6-3, the J gene TRBJ1-5; D uncertain. Per germline, CDR1 MNHEY and CDR2 SVGEGT. This CDR3 comprises 13 residues. Trimming took 2 bases from V and 7 from J, leaving 9 bases between them.

V gene TRBV7-6 combines with J gene TRBJ2-2; D is ambiguous. Germline values: CDR1 SGHVS, CDR2 FNYEAQ. The CDR3 covers 14 residues. Between the trimmed V and J ends, which lost 5 bases and 2 bases, there was a span of 9 bases. The CDR3 reads CASSPRFNTGELFF. The DNA for the CDR3 is TGTGCCAGCAGCCCTCGGTTCAACACCGGGGAGCTGTTTTTT.

The chain employs TRBV27 and TRBJ2-1, with 9 nucleotides matching TRBD2. After removal of 7 bases from V and 6 bases from J, the junction contained 13 bases not matched to a gene. Germline CDR1 reads MNHEY; CDR2 reads SMNVEV (reference sequence). CDR3 length equals 16 residues. CDR3 sequence reads: CASTNYPGLASNEQFF. In DNA, the CDR3 is TGTGCCAGCACCAATTATCCGGGACTAGCAAGCAATGAGCAGTTCTTC.

This clonotype came up a few times. V gene TRBV28 combines with J gene TRBJ2-7; D is unclear. V was cut by 2 bases and J by 4 bases, with 15 bases left in between. In germline, CDR1 is MDHEN, CDR2 SYDVKM. The CDR3 consists of 15 residues. Here the CDR3 reads CASSLGIKGRYEQYF. The CDR3 bases are TGTGCCAGCAGTTTAGGGATCAAAGGCCGTTACGAGCAGTACTTC.

J is TRBJ2-3 and V is TRBV5-1; the match to TRBD1 covers 9 bases. The V segment lost 1 base and the J segment 0 bases; nucleotides outside the gene matches: 9. Germline values: CDR1 SGHRS, CDR2 YFSETQ. This CDR3 is built from 18 residues. CDR3 protein: CASSLPNSGTGSTDTQYF. In DNA form, the CDR3 reads TGCGCCAGCAGCTTGCCAAACTCCGGGACAGGGAGCACAGATACGCAGTATTTT.

The table lists this clonotype with a few counts. This chain uses TRBV7-9 with TRBJ1-4; D is unresolved. Deletions cut 2 bases from V and 3 bases from J, with 10 bases between. From germline, CDR1 is SEHNR and CDR2 FQNEAQ (reference sequence). The CDR3 contains 15 residues. DNA for the CDR3: TGTGCCAGCAGCTTATCAATTCCGCCTAATGAAAAACTGTTTTTT. It codes for CASSLSIPPNEKLFF.